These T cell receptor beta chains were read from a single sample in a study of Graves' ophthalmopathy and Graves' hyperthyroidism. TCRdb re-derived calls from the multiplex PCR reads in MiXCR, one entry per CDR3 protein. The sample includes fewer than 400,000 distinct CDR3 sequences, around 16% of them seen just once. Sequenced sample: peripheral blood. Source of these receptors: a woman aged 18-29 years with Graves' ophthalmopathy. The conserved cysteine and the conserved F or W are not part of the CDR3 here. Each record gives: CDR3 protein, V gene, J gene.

ASSLWNTGAGNIQY	TRBV28	TRBJ2-4
ASSFTRGLSTDTQY	TRBV28	TRBJ2-3
ASSFDRPGTEAF	TRBV11-2	TRBJ1-1
ATSDLPAGSVTGELF	TRBV24-1	TRBJ2-2
SARRSASYEQY	TRBV20-1	TRBJ2-7
ASIVTAGTEAF	TRBV6-5	TRBJ1-1
ASSQGQRQFLWEQY	TRBV14	TRBJ2-7
ASSPGDLQAF	TRBV9	TRBJ1-1
ASSAKTTGGYGYT	TRBV19	TRBJ1-2
ASSYSEELVNTEAF	TRBV6-2/TRBV6-3	TRBJ1-1
ASSPWGGIGANVLT	TRBV11-2	TRBJ2-6
ASSIGGFYEQY	TRBV7-2	TRBJ2-7
ASPWTGRLQETQY	TRBV18	TRBJ2-5
SARDLETAGYSNQPQH	TRBV20-1	TRBJ1-5
ASSFQGWDTEAF	TRBV12-3/TRBV12-4	TRBJ1-1
ASSQGGNPNTEAF	TRBV4-3	TRBJ1-1
ASSFTVPMNTEAF	TRBV7-9	TRBJ1-1
ASSPLWGGGHTGELF	TRBV28	TRBJ2-2
AISESGAGEYTGELF	TRBV10-3	TRBJ2-2
ASSFGGTQY	TRBV14	TRBJ2-5
ASSLGLAGTSSYEQY	TRBV6-1	TRBJ2-7
ASSDPLEGARYTGELF	TRBV9	TRBJ2-2
SVEDPGQGINEQY	TRBV29-1	TRBJ2-7
ASSFGAATEAF	TRBV28	TRBJ1-1
ASSLCRTGRNTEAL	TRBV28	TRBJ1-1
ASSYPSGYGYT	TRBV19	TRBJ1-2
ASSSIQGASGTEAF	TRBV5-1	TRBJ1-1
ASSQDTTGQETQY	TRBV3-1	TRBJ2-5
ASSLMEGTGGYT	TRBV11-2	TRBJ1-2
ASSEYLGLAYEQY	TRBV6-1	TRBJ2-7
SVRDTPQETQY	TRBV29-1	TRBJ2-5
ASSPGLTSQH	TRBV12-3/TRBV12-4	TRBJ1-5
ASSQGKGGTQY	TRBV4-2	TRBJ2-5